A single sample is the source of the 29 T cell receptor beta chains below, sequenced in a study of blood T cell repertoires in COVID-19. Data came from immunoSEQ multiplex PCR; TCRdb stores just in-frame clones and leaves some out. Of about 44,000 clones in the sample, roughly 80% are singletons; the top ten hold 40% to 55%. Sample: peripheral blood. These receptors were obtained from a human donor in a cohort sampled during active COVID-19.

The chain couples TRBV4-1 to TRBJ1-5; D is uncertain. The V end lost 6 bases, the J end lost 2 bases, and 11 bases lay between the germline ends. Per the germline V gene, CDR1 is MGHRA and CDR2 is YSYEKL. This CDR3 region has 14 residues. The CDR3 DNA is TGCGCCAGCAGAGACATAGCGCGCAATCAGCCCCAGCATTTT. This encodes CASRDIARNQPQHF.

In nucleotides, the CDR3 is TGTGCCAGCAGCCAAGCCCTAGCGGCGATTTACAATGAGCAGTTCTTC. Encoded protein: CASSQALAAIYNEQFF. This chain connects TRBV3-1 (or the pseudogene TRBV3-2) to TRBJ2-1; 7 bases agree with TRBD2. J was trimmed by 4 bases and V by 1 base; bases with no gene match: 7. This CDR3 contains 16 residues. Germline V lookup: CDR1 LGHDT, CDR2 YNNKEL (reference sequence).

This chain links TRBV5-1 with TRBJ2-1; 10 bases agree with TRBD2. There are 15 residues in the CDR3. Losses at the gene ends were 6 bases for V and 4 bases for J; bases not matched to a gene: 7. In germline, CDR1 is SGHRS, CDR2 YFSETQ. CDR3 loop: CASMERGGLYNEQFF. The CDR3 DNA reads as TGCGCCAGCATGGAGCGGGGGGGCCTTTACAATGAGCAGTTCTTC.

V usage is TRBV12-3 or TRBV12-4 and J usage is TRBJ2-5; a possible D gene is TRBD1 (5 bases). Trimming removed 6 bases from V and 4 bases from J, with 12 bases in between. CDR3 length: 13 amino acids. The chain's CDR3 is CASSQAGSETQYF. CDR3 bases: TGTGCCAGCAGCCAGGCAGGGTCAGAGACCCAGTACTTC.

The CDR3 nucleotides read TGTGCTAGTGGTTTGGGACAGGGTACAACTAATGAAAAACTGTTTTTT. Its protein product is CASGLGQGTTNEKLFF. The chain has TRBV12-5 and TRBJ1-4; 7 nucleotides align to TRBD1. Trimming at V came to 1 base and at J to 0 bases, leaving 2 bases not matched to a gene. Germline V lookup: CDR1 LGHNT, CDR2 FRNRAP. The CDR3 spans 16 residues. The full variable domain, its missing parts supplied by reference TRBV12-5 and TRBJ1-4, is DARVTQTPRHKVTEMGQEVTMRCQPILGHNTVFWYRQTMMQGLELLAYFRNRAPLDDSGMPKDRFSAEMPDATLATLKIQPSEPRDSAVYFCASGLGQGTTNEKLFFGSGTQLSVL.

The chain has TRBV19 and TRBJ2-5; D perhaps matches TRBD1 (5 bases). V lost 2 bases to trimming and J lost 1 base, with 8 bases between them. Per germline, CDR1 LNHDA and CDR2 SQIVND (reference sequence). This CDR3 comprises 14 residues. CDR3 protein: CASSIQGVQETQYF. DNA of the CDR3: TGTGCCAGTAGTATACAGGGTGTCCAAGAGACCCAGTACTTC.

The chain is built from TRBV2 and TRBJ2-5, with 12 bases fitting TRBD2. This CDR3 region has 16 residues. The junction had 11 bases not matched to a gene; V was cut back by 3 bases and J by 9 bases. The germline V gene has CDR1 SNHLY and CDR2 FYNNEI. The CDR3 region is CASSDWLAGGNGAQYF. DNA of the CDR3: TGTGCCAGCAGTGATTGGCTAGCGGGGGGGAACGGGGCCCAGTACTTC.

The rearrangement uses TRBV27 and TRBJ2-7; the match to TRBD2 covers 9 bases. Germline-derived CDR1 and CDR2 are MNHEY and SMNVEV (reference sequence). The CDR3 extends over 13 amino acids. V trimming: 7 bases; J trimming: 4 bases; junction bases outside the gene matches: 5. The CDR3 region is CASKGAGGYEQYV. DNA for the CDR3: TGTGCCAGCAAGGGTGCGGGGGGGTACGAGCAGTACGTC.

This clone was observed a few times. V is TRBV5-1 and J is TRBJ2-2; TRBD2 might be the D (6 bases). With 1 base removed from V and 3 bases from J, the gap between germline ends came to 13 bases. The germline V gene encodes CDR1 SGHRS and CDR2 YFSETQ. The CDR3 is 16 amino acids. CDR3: CASSLQGGLDTGELFF. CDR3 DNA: TGCGCCAGCAGCTTGCAGGGAGGCTTGGACACCGGGGAGCTGTTTTTT.

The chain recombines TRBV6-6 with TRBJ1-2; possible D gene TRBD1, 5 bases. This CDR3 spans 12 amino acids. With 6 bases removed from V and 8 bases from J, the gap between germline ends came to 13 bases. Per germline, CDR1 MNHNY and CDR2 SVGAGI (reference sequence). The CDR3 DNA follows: TGTGCCAGCAGCCCTGGGGCTAGGGGCTACACCTTC. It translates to CASSPGARGYTF.

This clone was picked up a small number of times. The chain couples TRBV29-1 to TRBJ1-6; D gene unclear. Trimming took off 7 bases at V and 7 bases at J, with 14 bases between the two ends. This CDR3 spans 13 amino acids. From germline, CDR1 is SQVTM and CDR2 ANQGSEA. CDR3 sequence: CSAQDLENSPLHF. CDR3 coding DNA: TGCAGCGCCCAAGATCTAGAGAATTCACCCCTCCACTTT.

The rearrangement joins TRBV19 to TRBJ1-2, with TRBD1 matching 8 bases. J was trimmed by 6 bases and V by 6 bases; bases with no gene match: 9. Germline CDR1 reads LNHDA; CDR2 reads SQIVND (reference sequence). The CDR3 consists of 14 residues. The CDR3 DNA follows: TGTGCCAGTAGCCCGGGACAGGCGGAGGATGGCTACACCTTC. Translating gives CASSPGQAEDGYTF.

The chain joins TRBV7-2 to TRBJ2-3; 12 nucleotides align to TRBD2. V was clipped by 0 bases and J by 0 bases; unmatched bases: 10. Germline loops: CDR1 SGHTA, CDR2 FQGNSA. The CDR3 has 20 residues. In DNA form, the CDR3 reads TGTGCCAGCAGCTTAGCCCCTAGCGGGGGGGGCGGTCCTAGCACAGATACGCAGTATTTT. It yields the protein CASSLAPSGGGGPSTDTQYF.

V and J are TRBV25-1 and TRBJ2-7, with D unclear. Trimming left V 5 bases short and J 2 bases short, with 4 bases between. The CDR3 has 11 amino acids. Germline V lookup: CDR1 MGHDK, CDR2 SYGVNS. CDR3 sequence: CASSTPYEQYF. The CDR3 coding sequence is TGTGCCAGCAGTACACCCTACGAGCAGTACTTC.

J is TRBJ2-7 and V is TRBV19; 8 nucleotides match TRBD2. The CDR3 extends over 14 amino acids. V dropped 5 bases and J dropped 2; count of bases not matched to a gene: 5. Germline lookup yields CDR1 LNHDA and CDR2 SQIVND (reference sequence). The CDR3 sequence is CASSRGGLPYEQYF. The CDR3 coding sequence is TGTGCCAGTAGTCGCGGGGGGCTTCCCTACGAGCAGTACTTC.

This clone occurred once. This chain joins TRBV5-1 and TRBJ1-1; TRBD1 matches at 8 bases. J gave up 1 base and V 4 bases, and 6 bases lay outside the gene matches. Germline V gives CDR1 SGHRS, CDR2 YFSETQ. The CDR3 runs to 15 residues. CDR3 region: CASSTLGQANTEAFF. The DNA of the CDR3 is TGCGCCAGCAGCACGCTGGGACAGGCGAACACTGAAGCTTTCTTT. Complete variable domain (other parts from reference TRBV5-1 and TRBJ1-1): KAGVTQTPRYLIKTRGQQVTLSCSPISGHRSVSWYQQTPGQGLQFLFEYFSETQRNKGNFPGRFSGRQFSNSRSEMNVSTLELGDSALYLCASSTLGQANTEAFFGQGTRLTVV.

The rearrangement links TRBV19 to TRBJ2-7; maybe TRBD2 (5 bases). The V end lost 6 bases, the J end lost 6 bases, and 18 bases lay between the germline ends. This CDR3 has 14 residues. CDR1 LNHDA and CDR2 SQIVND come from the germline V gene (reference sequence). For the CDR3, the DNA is TGTGCCAGTAGAGCCTCCGGGTTCGCGGGCGAGCAGTACGTC. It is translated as CASRASGFAGEQYV.

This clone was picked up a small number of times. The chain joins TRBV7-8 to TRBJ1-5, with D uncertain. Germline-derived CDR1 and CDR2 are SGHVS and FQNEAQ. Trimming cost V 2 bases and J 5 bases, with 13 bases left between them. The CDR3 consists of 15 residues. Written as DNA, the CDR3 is TGTGCCAGCAGCTTACGAGGTGCCACCGATCAGCCCCAGCATTTT. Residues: CASSLRGATDQPQHF.

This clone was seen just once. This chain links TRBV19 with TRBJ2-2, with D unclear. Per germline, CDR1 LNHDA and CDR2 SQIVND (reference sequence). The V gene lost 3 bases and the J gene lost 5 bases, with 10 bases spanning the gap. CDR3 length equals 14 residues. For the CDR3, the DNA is TGTGCCAGTAGTATTAGTGCAGGAACCGGGGAGCTGTTTTTT. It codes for CASSISAGTGELFF.

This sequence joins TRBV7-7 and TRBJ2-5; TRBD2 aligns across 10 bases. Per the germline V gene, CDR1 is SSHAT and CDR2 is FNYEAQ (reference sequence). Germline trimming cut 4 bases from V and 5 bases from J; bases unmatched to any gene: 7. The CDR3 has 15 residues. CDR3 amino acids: CASSSPSGGQETQYF. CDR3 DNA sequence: TGTGCCAGCAGCTCCCCTAGCGGGGGACAGGAGACCCAGTACTTC. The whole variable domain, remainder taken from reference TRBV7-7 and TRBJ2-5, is GAGVSQSPRYKVTKRGQDVTLRCDPISSHATLYWYQQALGQGPEFLTYFNYEAQPDKSGLPSDRFSAERPEGSISTLTIQRTEQRDSAMYRCASSSPSGGQETQYFGPGTRLLVL.

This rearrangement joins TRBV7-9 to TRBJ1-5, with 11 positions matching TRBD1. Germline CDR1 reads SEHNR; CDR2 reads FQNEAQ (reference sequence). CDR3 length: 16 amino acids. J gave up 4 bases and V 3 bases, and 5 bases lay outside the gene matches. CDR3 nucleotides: TGTGCCAGCAGCTTTGGGACAGGGGGACCTAATCAGCCCCAGCATTTT. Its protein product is CASSFGTGGPNQPQHF.

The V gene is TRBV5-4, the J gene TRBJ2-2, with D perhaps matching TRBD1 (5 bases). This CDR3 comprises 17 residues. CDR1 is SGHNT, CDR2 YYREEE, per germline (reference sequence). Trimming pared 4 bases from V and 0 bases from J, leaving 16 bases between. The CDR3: CASSPIRQTANTGELFF. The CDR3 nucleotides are TGTGCCAGCAGCCCGATTAGACAGACCGCGAACACCGGGGAGCTGTTTTTT.

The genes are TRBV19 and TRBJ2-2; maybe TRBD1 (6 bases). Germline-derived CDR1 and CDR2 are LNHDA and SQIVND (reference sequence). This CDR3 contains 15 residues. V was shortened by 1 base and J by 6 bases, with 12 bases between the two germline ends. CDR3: CASSIGQAFAGELFF. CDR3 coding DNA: TGTGCCAGTAGTATAGGACAGGCATTCGCCGGGGAGCTGTTTTTT. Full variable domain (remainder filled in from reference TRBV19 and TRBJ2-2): DGGITQSPKYLFRKEGQNVTLSCEQNLNHDAMYWYRQDPGQGLRLIYYSQIVNDFQKGDIAEGYSVSREKKESFPLTVTSAQKNPTAFYLCASSIGQAFAGELFFGEGSRLTVL.

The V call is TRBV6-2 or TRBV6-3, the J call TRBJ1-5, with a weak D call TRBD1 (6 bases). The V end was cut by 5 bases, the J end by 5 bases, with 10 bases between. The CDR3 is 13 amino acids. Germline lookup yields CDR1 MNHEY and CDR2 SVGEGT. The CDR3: CASSLDSDQPQHF. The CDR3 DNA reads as TGTGCCAGCAGTCTGGACAGCGATCAGCCCCAGCATTTT.

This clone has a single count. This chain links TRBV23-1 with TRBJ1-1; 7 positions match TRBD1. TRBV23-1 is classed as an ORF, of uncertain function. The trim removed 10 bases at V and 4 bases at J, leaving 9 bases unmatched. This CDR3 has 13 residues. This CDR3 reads CATRQGGCTEAFF. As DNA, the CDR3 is TGCGCCACTCGACAGGGTGGGTGCACTGAAGCTTTCTTT.

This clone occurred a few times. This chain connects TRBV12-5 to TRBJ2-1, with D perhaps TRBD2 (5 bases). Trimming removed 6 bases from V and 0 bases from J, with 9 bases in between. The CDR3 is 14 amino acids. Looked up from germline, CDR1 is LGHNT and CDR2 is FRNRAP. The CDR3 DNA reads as TGTGCTAGTGGCGCGGGTTACTCCTACAATGAGCAGTTCTTC. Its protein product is CASGAGYSYNEQFF.

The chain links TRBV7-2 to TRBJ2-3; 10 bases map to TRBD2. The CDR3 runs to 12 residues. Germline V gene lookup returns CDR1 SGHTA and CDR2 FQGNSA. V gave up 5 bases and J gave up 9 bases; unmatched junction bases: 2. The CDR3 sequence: CASSPAGGTQYF. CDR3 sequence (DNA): TGTGCCAGCAGCCCAGCGGGGGGGACGCAGTATTTT. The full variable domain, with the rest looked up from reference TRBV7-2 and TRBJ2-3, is GAGVSQSPSNKVTEKGKDVELRCDPISGHTALYWYRQSLGQGLEFLIYFQGNSAPDKSGLPSDRFSAERTGGSVSTLTIQRTQQEDSAVYLCASSPAGGTQYFGPGTRLTVL.

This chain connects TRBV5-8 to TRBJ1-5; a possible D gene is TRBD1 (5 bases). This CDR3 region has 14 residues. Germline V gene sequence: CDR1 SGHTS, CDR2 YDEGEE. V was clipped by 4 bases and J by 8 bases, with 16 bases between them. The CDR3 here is CASSLNQGDEPQHF. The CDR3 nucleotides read TGTGCCAGCAGCCTAAACCAGGGTGATGAGCCCCAGCATTTT.

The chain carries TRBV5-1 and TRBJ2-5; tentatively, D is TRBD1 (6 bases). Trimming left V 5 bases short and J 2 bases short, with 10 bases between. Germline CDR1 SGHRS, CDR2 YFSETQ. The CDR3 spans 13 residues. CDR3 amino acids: CASRRTAQETQYF. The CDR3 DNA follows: TGCGCCAGCAGACGGACAGCTCAAGAGACCCAGTACTTC.